The 32 T cell receptor beta chains in this list originate from one sample, sequenced in a study of regulatory T cells in long-lasting Graves disease. As for time point: newly diagnosed GD, antithyroid drugs for less than 3 months. Scientists built the TCR library using RNA that was extracted from PBMCs. Sequencing libraries for TCR beta were prepared with iRepertoire HTBI primers and Arm-PCR of CDR3 regions. TCRdb fed the multiplex PCR reads into MiXCR, producing one record per CDR3 protein. This sample has roughly 420,000 distinct CDR3 sequences, with roughly 15% found just once. The same sample was also studied in work on T cells in Graves' hyperthyroidism and ophthalmopathy.

The source was peripheral blood mononuclear cells (PBMCs), collected at new diagnosis, from a patient treated with antithyroid drugs. All receptors come from a woman in her late teens or twenties with Graves disease.

For this clonotype: The junction shows a germline mismatch at one end, possibly a read error. The chain is built from TRBV12-3 or TRBV12-4 and TRBJ1-5, with D unclear. The CDR3 contains 13 residues. The CDR3 is CASSPGGHQPPHF. Here the CDR3 DNA reads TGTGCCAGCAGTCCCGGCGGGCATCAGCCCCCGCATTTT.

A word on this clonotype: This clone may be a read error of a much larger clone one base away. The chain joins TRBV7-9 to TRBJ1-1; 7 bases map to TRBD1. This CDR3 is built from 14 residues. The germline gives CDR1 SEHNR, CDR2 FQNEAQ (reference sequence). J gave up 6 bases and V 1 base, and 5 bases lay outside the gene matches. CDR3 sequence (DNA): TGTGCCAGCAGCTTAGGAGGGGGCTGGGCTGAAGCTTTCTTT. This sequence encodes CASSLGGGWAEAFF.

The gene calls are TRBV4-1 and TRBJ2-6, with 8 bases aligning to TRBD1. The CDR3 has 20 residues. Germline assignment: CDR1 MGHRA and CDR2 YSYEKL. Germline trimming cut 0 bases from V and 0 bases from J; bases unmatched to any gene: 10. For the CDR3, the DNA is TGCGCCAGCAGCCAAGACCCTTCGGACAGGGCGGACTCTGGGGCCAACGTCCTGACTTTC. Protein product: CASSQDPSDRADSGANVLTF.

This clonotype was found many times. The chain uses TRBV11-3 and TRBJ2-3; D is perhaps TRBD2 (6 bases). The V end was cut by 3 bases, the J end by 5 bases, with 9 bases between. The CDR3 length is 13 residues. CDR1 and CDR2 from the germline V gene are SGHNT and YENEEA. CDR3 in amino acids: CASSLRGKDTQYF. The CDR3 DNA reads TGTGCCAGCAGCTTGCGCGGGAAAGATACGCAGTATTTT.

The chain employs TRBV7-9 and TRBJ2-1, with a tentative D call TRBD2 (6 bases). CDR1 and CDR2 from the germline V gene are SEHNR and FQNEAQ (reference sequence). The CDR3 spans 15 residues. V dropped 5 bases and J dropped 5 bases, with 16 bases sitting between them. Here the CDR3 DNA reads TGTGCCAGCAGCCCCGGGGGAGCCGAGGACAATGAGCAGTTCTTC. This codes for CASSPGGAEDNEQFF.

This clonotype came up a few times. V gene TRBV19 combines with J gene TRBJ2-1; the D gene could be TRBD1 or TRBD2 (5 bases each). The CDR3 has 19 residues. Trimming cost V 9 bases and J 7 bases, with 34 bases left between them. The germline gives CDR1 LNHDA, CDR2 SQIVND (reference sequence). CDR3 coding DNA: TGTGCCAGGAAGACCGGGACGGGGACCAGAGTGATCGGGAAAAATGAGCAGTTCTTC. Protein product: CARKTGTGTRVIGKNEQFF.

CDR3 in amino acids: CSASYRGDPAEAFF. CDR3 DNA: TGCAGTGCTAGTTACAGGGGCGATCCGGCTGAAGCTTTCTTT. The chain uses TRBV20-1 and TRBJ1-1; TRBD1 aligns across 7 bases. Germline assignment: CDR1 DFQATT and CDR2 SNEGSKA (reference sequence). The CDR3 is made up of 14 amino acids. Losses at the gene ends were 3 bases for V and 6 bases for J; bases not matched to a gene: 10.

The chain is built from TRBV29-1 and TRBJ2-7; 11 nucleotides agree with TRBD2. J gave up 0 bases and V 0 bases, and 1 base lay outside the gene matches. The germline gives CDR1 SQVTM, CDR2 ANQGSEA. This CDR3 comprises 15 residues. CDR3 in DNA: TGCAGCGTTGAAGAAGGACTAGCGGGCTCCTACGAGCAGTACTTC. Its translation is CSVEEGLAGSYEQYF.

The table lists this clonotype with many counts. The chain carries TRBV28 and TRBJ1-1; possible D gene TRBD1, 5 bases. Germline lookup yields CDR1 MDHEN and CDR2 SYDVKM. This CDR3 contains 15 residues. V lost 4 bases and J lost 5, with 17 bases in between. This chain's CDR3 is CASSWGGGRWTEAFF. The DNA for the CDR3 is TGTGCCAGCAGTTGGGGCGGGGGAAGATGGACTGAAGCTTTCTTT.

The rearrangement links TRBV24-1 to TRBJ1-2; 9 nucleotides agree with TRBD1. V shed 4 bases and J 6 bases; nucleotides not matched to a gene: 8. The CDR3 sequence is 15 residues long. From germline, CDR1 is KGHDR and CDR2 SFDVKD. CDR3 region: CATSDPTGGPHGYTF. CDR3 nucleotide sequence: TGTGCCACCAGTGACCCGACAGGGGGTCCCCATGGCTACACCTTC.

This clonotype was seen repeatedly, ten times or more. The V call is TRBV28, the J call TRBJ1-5, with D possibly matching TRBD1 (5 bases). Germline CDR1 reads MDHEN; CDR2 reads SYDVKM. Trimming took 6 bases from V and 3 from J, leaving 9 bases between them. The CDR3 is 13 amino acids. The CDR3 reads CASRLQVNQPQHF. The CDR3 DNA reads as TGTGCCAGCAGGCTACAGGTCAATCAGCCCCAGCATTTT.

This clonotype was seen a few times. The chain combines TRBV7-9 with TRBJ1-2, with a weak D call TRBD1 (6 bases). V lost 5 bases and J lost 4, with 14 bases in between. CDR3 length: 14 amino acids. Germline CDR1 SEHNR, CDR2 FQNEAQ (reference sequence). The CDR3 spells CASSRDTEGYGYTF. For the CDR3, the DNA is TGTGCCAGCAGCCGGGACACGGAAGGCTATGGCTACACCTTC.

The rearrangement joins TRBV12-3 or TRBV12-4 to TRBJ1-1; D gene ambiguous. V lost 5 bases, J lost 8 bases, and 15 bases lay in between. The CDR3 length is 13 residues. CDR3 region: CASSPTHRLEAFF. For the CDR3, the DNA is TGTGCCAGCAGTCCCACCCACCGGCTCGAAGCTTTCTTT.

The V gene is TRBV20-1, the J gene TRBJ2-5, with 8 nucleotides matching TRBD2. Germline lookup yields CDR1 DFQATT and CDR2 SNEGSKA (reference sequence). This CDR3 has 15 amino acids. Unmatched junction bases numbered 7, after V lost 2 bases and J lost 2 bases. CDR3 region: CSARLIAGTQETQYF. The DNA of the CDR3 is TGCAGTGCTAGACTTATAGCGGGAACTCAAGAGACCCAGTACTTC.

The chain combines TRBV20-1 with TRBJ2-7; 7 positions agree with TRBD1. Germline assignment: CDR1 DFQATT and CDR2 SNEGSKA (reference sequence). This CDR3 region has 17 residues. V shed 1 base, J shed 5 bases, and the junction held 17 bases outside the gene matches. The CDR3 here is CSARGDGPLVRGNEQYF. CDR3 coding DNA: TGCAGTGCTAGAGGGGACGGTCCACTCGTCAGGGGGAACGAGCAGTACTTC.

Ten or more counts support this clonotype. The chain joins TRBV6-1 to TRBJ2-1, with a weak D call TRBD1 (5 bases). CDR1 and CDR2 from the germline V gene are MNHNS and SASEGT. Between the trimmed V and J ends, which lost 4 bases and 8 bases, there was a span of 9 bases. This CDR3 region has 12 residues. CDR3 nucleotides: TGTGCCAGCAGTGCTGTAGGGGATGAGCAGTTCTTC. Its protein product is CASSAVGDEQFF.

This clonotype has a count of ten or more. The V gene is TRBV6-1, the J gene TRBJ1-1; no definite D call. CDR3 size: 15 residues. Between the trimmed V and J ends, which lost 1 base and 11 bases, there was a span of 20 bases. Germline CDR1 MNHNS, CDR2 SASEGT. The CDR3 is CASSEEVVGFSWAFF. CDR3 nucleotides: TGTGCCAGCAGTGAAGAGGTCGTTGGGTTCTCGTGGGCTTTCTTT.

The V gene is TRBV10-3, the J gene TRBJ1-5; 9 bases line up with TRBD1. CDR1 is ENHRY, CDR2 SYGVKD, per germline. Losses at the gene ends were 4 bases for V and 3 bases for J; bases not matched to a gene: 1. The CDR3 extends over 14 amino acids. The CDR3 loop is CAISGTGVNQPQHF. The CDR3 bases are TGTGCCATCAGTGGGACAGGGGTCAATCAGCCCCAGCATTTT.

This rearrangement joins TRBV27 to TRBJ1-1; D remains ambiguous. CDR3 length equals 15 residues. V was clipped by 3 bases and J by 1 base, with 12 bases between them. Germline V gene data show CDR1 as MNHEY and CDR2 as SMNVEV (reference sequence). CDR3 in amino acids: CASSFSPAGNTEAFF. CDR3 DNA: TGTGCCAGCAGTTTTTCCCCGGCAGGGAACACTGAAGCTTTCTTT.

This clonotype was recorded many times. V gene TRBV12-3 or TRBV12-4 combines with J gene TRBJ2-3; D unclear. Trimming shortened V by 2 bases and J by 5 bases, and 20 bases separated the two germline ends. The CDR3 has 17 amino acids. As DNA, the CDR3 is TGTGCCAGCAGTTTAAGTGTAGGCTCGGTCAGTGGAGATACGCAGTATTTT. Its translation: CASSLSVGSVSGDTQYF.

Ten or more counts support this clonotype. The chain recombines TRBV7-6 with TRBJ1-1, with 9 bases identical to TRBD1. The CDR3 is made up of 14 amino acids. V shed 6 bases and J 1 base; nucleotides not matched to a gene: 3. Germline V CDR1 and CDR2: SGHVS, FNYEAQ. The CDR3 is CASSTGGRNTEAFF. DNA for the CDR3: TGTGCCAGCAGTACAGGGGGCCGGAACACTGAAGCTTTCTTT.

V is TRBV6-5 and J is TRBJ1-1; D may be TRBD1 (5 bases). The CDR3 sequence is 15 residues long. The germline gives CDR1 MNHEY, CDR2 SVGAGI. Trimming removed 0 bases at V and 1 base at J, with 9 bases between. The CDR3 here is CASSYSGHRNTEAFF. The CDR3 coding sequence is TGTGCCAGCAGTTACTCAGGACACAGGAACACTGAAGCTTTCTTT.

V gene TRBV11-2 combines with J gene TRBJ2-1; 8 positions match TRBD2. V dropped 4 bases and J dropped 3; count of bases not matched to a gene: 2. CDR3 length: 14 amino acids. In germline, CDR1 is SGHAT, CDR2 FQNNGV. For the CDR3, the DNA is TGTGCCAGCAGCTATAGCGGGATCTACAATGAGCAGTTCTTC. Residues: CASSYSGIYNEQFF.

This clonotype was observed many times. This chain joins TRBV18 and TRBJ2-2, with D hard to call. V gave up 0 bases and J gave up 0 bases, with 5 bases separating them. The CDR3 is made up of 15 amino acids. Germline CDR1 and CDR2: KGHSH and LQKENI. The CDR3 coding sequence is TGTGCCAGCTCACCACCGTTCGCGAACACCGGGGAGCTGTTTTTT. As protein: CASSPPFANTGELFF.

Ten or more counts support this clonotype. As DNA, the CDR3 is TGTGCCAGCAGTCTTCCGGGAGATACGCAGTATTTT. Its translation: CASSLPGDTQYF. The chain combines TRBV28 with TRBJ2-3; D uncertain. The CDR3 sequence is 12 residues long. Germline lookup yields CDR1 MDHEN and CDR2 SYDVKM. V dropped 5 bases and J dropped 5 bases, with 8 bases sitting between them.

The sample holds many counts of this clonotype. V is TRBV7-2 and J is TRBJ2-3, with 8 bases identical to TRBD2. The germline CDR1 and CDR2 sequences are SGHTA and FQGNSA. Trimming removed 2 bases from V and 2 bases from J; junction bases left unmatched: 6. There are 16 residues in the CDR3. CDR3 sequence (DNA): TGTGCCAGCAGCTTATATGGGACTAGGGACACAGATACGCAGTATTTT. Residues: CASSLYGTRDTDTQYF.

This clonotype has ten or more counts. This sequence joins TRBV20-1 and TRBJ2-1; tentatively, D is TRBD1 (6 bases). This CDR3 comprises 15 residues. Trimming pared 3 bases from V and 5 bases from J, leaving 17 bases between. Germline values: CDR1 DFQATT, CDR2 SNEGSKA (reference sequence). CDR3 in amino acids: CSASWGLSTDNEQFF. The CDR3 DNA follows: TGCAGTGCTAGTTGGGGGCTCTCTACGGACAATGAGCAGTTCTTC.

In the case of this clonotype: A far more abundant clone sits one base away, making this likely a read error. The J gene is TRBJ2-1, the V gene TRBV28; possibly TRBD1 for D (6 bases). Germline V gene data show CDR1 as MDHEN and CDR2 as SYDVKM. V was clipped by 7 bases and J by 10 bases, with 20 bases between them. The CDR3 is made up of 14 amino acids. In nucleotides, the CDR3 is TGTGCCAGCACCTTAAGTCCAGGGGCCTACGAGCAGTTCTTC. Its protein product is CASTLSPGAYEQFF.

Ten or more counts support this clonotype. The chain employs TRBV20-1 and TRBJ1-2; no reliable D call. Germline CDR1 DFQATT, CDR2 SNEGSKA (reference sequence). There are 13 residues in the CDR3. V was trimmed by 0 bases and J by 2 bases, leaving 7 bases between them. The CDR3 region is CSARDPLNYGYTF. For the CDR3, the DNA is TGCAGTGCTAGAGATCCCCTGAACTATGGCTACACCTTC.

With respect to this clonotype: One base away lies a much larger clone, so this may be a sequencing read error. This rearrangement joins TRBV19 to TRBJ2-1; unclear D gene. CDR1 and CDR2 (germline): LNHDA, SQIVND (reference sequence). The length of the CDR3 is 14 residues. The V end lost 5 bases, the J end lost 10 bases, and 18 bases lay between the germline ends. The CDR3 spells CASSYGEISYEQFF. CDR3 nucleotide sequence: TGTGCCAGTAGTTATGGCGAGATCTCCTACGAGCAGTTCTTC.

This clonotype was picked up many times. The V gene is TRBV28, the J gene TRBJ1-1, with TRBD1 as a possible D gene (6 bases). V lost 2 bases and J lost 3, with 10 bases in between. The CDR3 runs to 14 residues. Germline CDR1 MDHEN, CDR2 SYDVKM. The DNA of the CDR3 is TGTGCCAGCAGTTTAGGACAGATCTACACTGAAGCTTTCTTT. This sequence encodes CASSLGQIYTEAFF.

Only a few counts were recorded for this clonotype. The genes are TRBV6-1 and TRBJ1-3, with D hard to call. V shed 10 bases and J shed 0 bases, with 13 bases lying between them. This CDR3 has 14 amino acids. Germline V gene sequence: CDR1 MNHNS, CDR2 SASEGT. CDR3 bases: TGTGCCACCAAGCGGCGGGGCTCTGGAAACACCATATATTTT. It yields the protein CATKRRGSGNTIYF.